The 20 T cell receptor beta chains below all came from one sample that was sequenced in a study of T-cell reconstitution after alpha-beta-depleted transplantation in children. TCRbeta library preparation incorporated unique molecular identifiers. MiXCR, applied by TCRdb to the PCR reads, yields one record per CDR3 protein. This table has about 240,000 distinct CDR3 sequences, 25% appearing once. Material: PBMCs, obtained before TCRalphabeta/CD19-depleted stem cell transplant. The origin of the receptors is a girl aged 2 to 9 with Fanconi anemia, due to receive a stem cell transplant.

This clonotype was detected many times. The V call is TRBV7-2, the J call TRBJ2-2; D not resolved. Germline loops: CDR1 SGHTA, CDR2 FQGNSA. The CDR3 spans 14 residues. V was cut by 3 bases and J by 7 bases, with 12 bases left in between. The CDR3 DNA is TGTGCCAGCAGCTTGGGTCGAGGATTCGGGGAGCTGTTTTTT. Amino acid sequence: CASSLGRGFGELFF.

This clonotype was recorded many times. The chain combines TRBV7-2 with TRBJ1-1; D gene ambiguous. Trimming left V 5 bases short and J 0 bases short, with 16 bases between. The CDR3 runs 16 residues. The V gene's germline CDR1 is SGHTA and CDR2 FQGNSA. CDR3 in amino acids: CASSPQSMFMNTEAFF. The CDR3 bases are TGTGCCAGCAGCCCCCAGTCCATGTTCATGAACACTGAAGCTTTCTTT.

The table lists this clonotype with many counts. The V call is TRBV29-1, the J call TRBJ2-5; D uncertain. The V end was cut by 6 bases, the J end by 2 bases, with 13 bases between. The CDR3 is 13 residues long. From germline, CDR1 is SQVTM and CDR2 ANQGSEA. CDR3 nucleotide sequence: TGCAGCGTGCTGAGCCTCGCTCAAGAGACCCAGTACTTC. Translation gives CSVLSLAQETQYF.

The chain joins TRBV5-6 to TRBJ2-3, with TRBD1 as a possible D gene (5 bases). The CDR3 is 16 residues long. V shed 0 bases and J shed 0 bases, with 11 bases lying between them. Germline V gene lookup returns CDR1 SGHDT and CDR2 YYEEEE. CDR3 region: CASSLVRTSSTDTQYF. The CDR3 bases are TGTGCCAGCAGCTTGGTTAGGACATCTAGCACAGATACGCAGTATTTT. The full variable domain, completed using reference TRBV5-6 and TRBJ2-3, is DAGVTQSPTHLIKTRGQQVTLRCSPKSGHDTVSWYQQALGQGPQFIFQYYEEEERQRGNFPDRFSGHQFPNYSSELNVNALLLGDSALYLCASSLVRTSSTDTQYFGPGTRLTVL.

This clonotype was counted only a few times. The chain joins TRBV29-1 to TRBJ1-1; D not certain. CDR1 SQVTM and CDR2 ANQGSEA come from the germline V gene. Trimming pared 6 bases from V and 1 base from J, leaving 9 bases between. This CDR3 region has 12 residues. The CDR3 nucleotides are TGCAGCGTAGGCCAGGCGAACACTGAAGCTTTCTTT. This translates into CSVGQANTEAFF.

The sample holds many counts of this clonotype. V is TRBV6-5 and J is TRBJ2-5, with 9 bases lining up with TRBD1. J lost 4 bases, V lost 3 bases, and 6 bases had no gene match. The germline V gene has CDR1 MNHEY and CDR2 SVGAGI. This CDR3 is 15 amino acids long. The CDR3 nucleotides are TGTGCCAGCAGTTATTGGGGACAGGGTCGAGAGACCCAGTACTTC. Amino acid sequence: CASSYWGQGRETQYF.

This clonotype was observed at least ten times. The chain combines TRBV5-5 with TRBJ2-1, with D perhaps matching TRBD2 (5 bases). V lost 0 bases to trimming and J lost 5 bases, with 21 bases between them. The CDR3 has 18 amino acids. Looked up from germline, CDR1 is SGHKS and CDR2 is YYEKEE (reference sequence). CDR3 loop: CASSLAAGLASIDNEQFF. CDR3 coding DNA: TGTGCCAGCAGCTTGGCCGCGGGTCTAGCTTCGATCGACAATGAGCAGTTCTTC.

This clonotype has at least ten counts. This sequence joins TRBV12-3 or TRBV12-4 and TRBJ1-5; 9 positions agree with TRBD1. J gave up 4 bases and V 5 bases, and 3 bases lay outside the gene matches. CDR3 length: 14 residues. CDR3 in DNA: TGTGCCAGCAGTACTGGACAGGGGAATCAGCCCCAGCATTTT. It encodes CASSTGQGNQPQHF.

The chain uses TRBV13 and TRBJ2-4; 10 bases match TRBD2. The CDR3 has 20 amino acids. V dropped 5 bases and J dropped 0; count of bases not matched to a gene: 16. Per germline, CDR1 PRHDT and CDR2 FYEKMQ (reference sequence). The CDR3 is CASSRYIRLAGRLAKNIQYF. CDR3 coding DNA: TGTGCCAGCAGCCGGTACATAAGACTAGCGGGTCGACTAGCCAAAAACATTCAGTACTTC. Full variable domain (rest looked up from reference TRBV13 and TRBJ2-4): AAGVIQSPRHLIKEKRETATLKCYPIPRHDTVYWYQQGPGQDPQFLISFYEKMQSDKGSIPDRFSAQQFSDYHSELNMSSLELGDSALYFCASSRYIRLAGRLAKNIQYFGAGTRLSVL.

This clonotype was seen many times. V usage is TRBV6-6 and J usage is TRBJ2-3, with a possible D match to TRBD2 (6 bases). Per the germline V gene, CDR1 is MNHNY and CDR2 is SVGAGI (reference sequence). The V end lost 2 bases, the J end lost 6 bases, and 15 bases lay between the germline ends. This CDR3 spans 15 amino acids. The chain's CDR3 is CASSYLTSPTDTQYF. In DNA form, the CDR3 reads TGTGCCAGCAGTTACCTGACTAGTCCTACCGATACGCAGTATTTT.

In its sample, this clonotype was seen many times. The V gene is TRBV7-3, the J gene TRBJ2-1, with D perhaps assigned TRBD1 or TRBD2 (5 bases each). V shed 5 bases and J shed 0 bases, with 14 bases lying between them. From germline, CDR1 is SGHTA and CDR2 FQGTGA. CDR3 length equals 16 residues. The CDR3 nucleotides are TGTGCCAGCAGCCCTGAAGGGACCAGCTCCTACAATGAGCAGTTCTTC. It is translated as CASSPEGTSSYNEQFF.

V and J are TRBV20-1 and TRBJ1-6, with 7 bases lining up with TRBD1. This CDR3 spans 15 amino acids. V shed 0 bases and J 7 bases; nucleotides not matched to a gene: 6. Germline V CDR1 and CDR2: DFQATT, SNEGSKA (reference sequence). CDR3 DNA: TGCAGTGCTAGAGATATACCGACAGGGAATTCACCCCTCCACTTT. It translates to CSARDIPTGNSPLHF.

The chain couples TRBV20-1 to TRBJ1-1; D possibly corresponds to TRBD1 (5 bases). V was shortened by 3 bases and J by 6 bases, with 8 bases between the two germline ends. Germline V gene sequence: CDR1 DFQATT, CDR2 SNEGSKA (reference sequence). The CDR3 totals 11 residues. In DNA, the CDR3 is TGCAGTGCTAGTCAGGGTGCTGAAGCTTTCTTT. It codes for CSASQGAEAFF.

This clonotype was found a few times. V usage is TRBV12-3 or TRBV12-4 and J usage is TRBJ2-5, with TRBD1 matching over 7 bases. The ends lost 5 bases at V and 7 bases at J; junction bases unmatched: 13. The CDR3 totals 15 residues. The DNA of the CDR3 is TGTGCCAGCAGTCAAACGACAGGGACCTGGGGGACCCAGTACTTC. It codes for CASSQTTGTWGTQYF.

This clonotype came up many times. V and J are TRBV6-5 and TRBJ2-7; 8 bases are shared with TRBD2. Germline V CDR1 and CDR2: MNHEY, SVGAGI. With V trimmed by 4 bases and J by 2 bases, 4 bases remained unmatched. The CDR3 spans 14 residues. Here the CDR3 DNA reads TGTGCCAGCAGTTTGACGGGGGGGACCTACGAGCAGTACTTC. It codes for CASSLTGGTYEQYF.

This clonotype was picked up a small number of times. The J gene is TRBJ2-1, the V gene TRBV20-1; 11 nucleotides align to TRBD2. Trimming took 3 bases from V and 0 from J; bases not matched to a gene: 7. Germline V gene lookup returns CDR1 DFQATT and CDR2 SNEGSKA (reference sequence). The CDR3 runs 17 residues. In DNA, the CDR3 is TGCAGTGCTAGTACCACTAGCGGGGGCCTCTCCTACAATGAGCAGTTCTTC. This sequence encodes CSASTTSGGLSYNEQFF.

The table lists this clonotype with many counts. This chain links TRBV5-1 with TRBJ2-1; no clear D gene. The CDR3 is made up of 13 amino acids. V lost 3 bases and J lost 7, with 11 bases in between. Germline CDR1 reads SGHRS; CDR2 reads YFSETQ. The CDR3 loop is CASSYNPRNEQFF. In nucleotides, the CDR3 is TGCGCCAGCAGCTACAACCCCAGGAATGAGCAGTTCTTC.

This clonotype was counted a few times. The chain uses TRBV5-1 and TRBJ2-2, with 13 bases aligning to TRBD2. The CDR3 sequence is 17 residues long. V gave up 0 bases and J gave up 5 bases; unmatched junction bases: 4. The V gene's germline CDR1 is SGHRS and CDR2 YFSETQ. The CDR3 DNA reads as TGCGCCAGCAGCTTGGGACTAGCGGGAGGTCGGACCGGGGAGCTGTTTTTT. Translation gives CASSLGLAGGRTGELFF. The complete variable domain, with remaining parts taken from reference TRBV5-1 and TRBJ2-2, reads KAGVTQTPRYLIKTRGQQVTLSCSPISGHRSVSWYQQTPGQGLQFLFEYFSETQRNKGNFPGRFSGRQFSNSRSEMNVSTLELGDSALYLCASSLGLAGGRTGELFFGEGSRLTVL.

The V call is TRBV5-6, the J call TRBJ1-1; D ambiguous. The CDR3 is made up of 13 amino acids. Trimming took 1 base from V and 3 from J, leaving 7 bases between them. Germline values: CDR1 SGHDT, CDR2 YYEEEE. CDR3 in amino acids: CASSLPGDTEAFF. CDR3 DNA sequence: TGTGCCAGCAGCTTGCCAGGTGACACTGAAGCTTTCTTT.

This chain uses TRBV15 with TRBJ2-3; the D is unclear. The CDR3 extends over 14 amino acids. V dropped 3 bases and J dropped 2 bases, with 9 bases sitting between them. CDR1 is LNHNV and CDR2 is YYDKDF in the germline V gene (reference sequence). Here the CDR3 DNA reads TGTGCCACCAGCAGCCGCGGACCCACAGATACGCAGTATTTT. Amino acids: CATSSRGPTDTQYF.